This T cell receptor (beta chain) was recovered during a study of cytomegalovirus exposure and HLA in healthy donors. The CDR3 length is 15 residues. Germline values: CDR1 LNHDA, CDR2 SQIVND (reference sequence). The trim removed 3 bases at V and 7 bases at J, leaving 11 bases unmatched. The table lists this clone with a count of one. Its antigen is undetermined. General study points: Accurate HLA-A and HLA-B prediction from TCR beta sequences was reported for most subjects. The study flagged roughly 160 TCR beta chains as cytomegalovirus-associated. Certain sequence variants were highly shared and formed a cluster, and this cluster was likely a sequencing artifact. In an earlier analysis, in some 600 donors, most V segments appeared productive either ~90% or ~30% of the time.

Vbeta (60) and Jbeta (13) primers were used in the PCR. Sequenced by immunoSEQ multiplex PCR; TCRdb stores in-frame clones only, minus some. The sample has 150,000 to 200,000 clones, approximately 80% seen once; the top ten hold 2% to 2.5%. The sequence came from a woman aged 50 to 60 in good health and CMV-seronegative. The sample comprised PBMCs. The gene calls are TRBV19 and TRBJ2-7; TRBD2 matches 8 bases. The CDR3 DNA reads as TGTGCCAGTAGTATCGCGGGGGGCCCGTTGGGTGAGCAGTACTTC. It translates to CASSIAGGPLGEQYF. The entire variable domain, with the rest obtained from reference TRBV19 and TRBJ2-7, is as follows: DGGITQSPKYLFRKEGQNVTLSCEQNLNHDAMYWYRQDPGQGLRLIYYSQIVNDFQKGDIAEGYSVSREKKESFPLTVTSAQKNPTAFYLCASSIAGGPLGEQYFGPGTRLTVT.